The sequence of this T cell receptor beta chain was determined in a study of preoperative IRX-2 immunotherapy in early breast cancer. In germline, CDR1 is MNHNS, CDR2 SASEGT. CDR3 length: 14 residues. The J segment lost 0 bases and the V segment lost 4 bases, leaving 0 bases of the junction unmatched. TCRdb's copy holds only in-frame clones and misses some; the assay was immunoSEQ multiplex PCR. This table has about 62,000 clones, approximately 93% appearing once. Treatment meaning: preoperative locoregional IRX-2 cytokine immunotherapy. Patients received preoperative, locoregional IRX-2 cytokine immunotherapy in a phase Ib study.

V is TRBV6-1 and J is TRBJ1-5; 7 bases align to TRBD1. This sample was obtained from a patient treated with IRX-2 immunotherapy. This clonotype was obtained from a human donor with breast cancer. CDR3 sequence: CASSGQGSNQPQHF. In nucleotides, the CDR3 is TGTGCCAGCAGTGGACAGGGTAGCAATCAGCCCCAGCATTTT.